Below, 2 T cell receptor beta chains from the same sample are listed, as sequenced in a study of early T cells in non-severe SARS-CoV-2 infection (dated by TCRdb to about 2021). Library preparation employed 5' RACE. The sample was run on a NextSeq 500. TCRdb reworked the public reads: Q25 trimming with fastp, MiXCR clone assembly, productive beta chains retained. Each CDR3 protein gets just one entry, which takes the most common genes and DNA from the rows behind it. A total of some 64,000 distinct CDR3 sequences appear in this sample, approximately 10% of them only once. The ten largest clones add up to 1.7% of the sample. Sequencing was performed on whole blood. These receptors were obtained from an adult who was a healthcare worker with PCR-confirmed SARS-CoV-2 infection or an uninfected control (not recorded which).

This clonotype has ten or more counts. The chain carries TRBV5-4 and TRBJ2-1; D not certain. Trimming took 1 base from V and 5 from J, leaving 13 bases between them. This CDR3 region has 15 residues. Germline V lookup: CDR1 SGHNT, CDR2 YYREEE (reference sequence). The CDR3 DNA reads as TGTGCCAGCAGCTTGCAGCCCAGTAGAAACAATGAGCAGTTCTTC. This encodes CASSLQPSRNNEQFF.

The V call is TRBV10-3, the J call TRBJ2-5, with TRBD2 matching 7 bases. J was trimmed by 6 bases and V by 3 bases; bases with no gene match: 7. CDR1 and CDR2 from the germline V gene are ENHRY and SYGVKD. The CDR3 spans 14 residues. CDR3 loop: CAISDGSGEKTQYF. The CDR3 coding sequence is TGTGCCATCAGTGATGGGAGCGGGGAAAAGACCCAGTACTTC.